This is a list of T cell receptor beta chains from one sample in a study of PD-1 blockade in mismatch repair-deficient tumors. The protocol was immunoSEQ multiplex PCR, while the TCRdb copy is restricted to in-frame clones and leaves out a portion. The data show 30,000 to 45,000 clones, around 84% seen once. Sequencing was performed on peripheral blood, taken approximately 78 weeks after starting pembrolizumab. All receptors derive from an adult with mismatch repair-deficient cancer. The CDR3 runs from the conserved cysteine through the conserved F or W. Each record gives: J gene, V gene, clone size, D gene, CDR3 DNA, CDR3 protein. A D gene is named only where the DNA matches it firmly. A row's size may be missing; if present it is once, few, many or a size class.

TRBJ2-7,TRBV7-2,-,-,TGTGCCAGCAGCAAATCTAGCTACGAGCAGTACTTC,CASSKSSYEQYF
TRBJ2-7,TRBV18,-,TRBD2,TGTGCCAGCTCACCACCGTCAGCGGGAGGAGGCGAGCAGTACTTC,CASSPPSAGGGEQYF
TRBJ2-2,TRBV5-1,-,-,TGCGCCAGCAGCTTGGAAGGGGTCCGGACCGGGGAGCTGTTTTTT,CASSLEGVRTGELFF
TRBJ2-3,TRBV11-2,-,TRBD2,TGTGCCAGCAGCTTTCGTCCTAGCGGGAGTGTGACAGATACGCAGTATTTT,CASSFRPSGSVTDTQYF
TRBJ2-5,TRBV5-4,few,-,TGTGCCAGCAGCTTGGCCACGGGGCGCGTTAAAGAGACCCAGTACTTC,CASSLATGRVKETQYF
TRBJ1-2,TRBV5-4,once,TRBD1,TGTGCCAGCAGCTTGGTTTCTTCGACAGGGTCTGGCTACACCTTC,CASSLVSSTGSGYTF
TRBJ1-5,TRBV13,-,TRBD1,TGTGCCAGCACCAGGGGGGTAGCGAGCAATCAGCCCCAGCATTTT,CASTRGVASNQPQHF
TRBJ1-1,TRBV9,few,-,TGTGCCAGCAGCGTAGTAGGGGACACTGAAGCTTTCTTT,CASSVVGDTEAFF
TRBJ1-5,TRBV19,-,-,TGTGCCAGTAGTATAGGTCGACAGGCTAATCAGCCCCAGCATTTT,CASSIGRQANQPQHF
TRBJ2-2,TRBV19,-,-,TGTGCCAGTAGTTTGGCGAACACCGGGGAGCTGTTTTTT,CASSLANTGELFF
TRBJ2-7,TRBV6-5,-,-,TGTGCCAGCAGTTTCAGTTGGTCGTCCGAGCAGTACTTC,CASSFSWSSEQYF
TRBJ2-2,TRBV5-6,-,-,TGTGCCAGCAGCTTGGGGCGGAACACCGGGGAGCTGTTTTTT,CASSLGRNTGELFF
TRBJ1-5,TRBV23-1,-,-,TGCGCCAGCAGTCAAATATTGATTGGGCAGGTGGGCAATCAGCCCCAGCATTTT,CASSQILIGQVGNQPQHF
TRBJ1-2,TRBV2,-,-,TGTGCCAGCACCGAGCGTACAGCTAACTATGGCTACACCTTC,CASTERTANYGYTF
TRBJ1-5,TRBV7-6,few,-,TGTGCCAGCAGCCCGGGCGGGAACTCTGGGCCCCAGCATTTT,CASSPGGNSGPQHF
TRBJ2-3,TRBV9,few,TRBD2,TGTGCCAGCAGCGTAGGCGTCGGGGGGACAGATACGCAGTATTTT,CASSVGVGGTDTQYF
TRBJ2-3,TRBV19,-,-,TGTGCCAGTAGTATGGCGCTAGTGAGCACAGATACGCAGTATTTT,CASSMALVSTDTQYF
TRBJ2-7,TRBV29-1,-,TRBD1,TGCAGCGTTGATCGACAGGGAACCCGCGAGCAGTACTTC,CSVDRQGTREQYF
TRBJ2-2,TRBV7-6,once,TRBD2,TGTGCCAGCAGCTGGACTAGCGGGAGACGAGACGGGGAGCTGTTTTTT,CASSWTSGRRDGELFF
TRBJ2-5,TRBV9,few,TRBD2,TGTGCCAGCAGCGTAGGTAGGCTAGCGGGCGCAGGGGAGACCCAGTACTTC,CASSVGRLAGAGETQYF
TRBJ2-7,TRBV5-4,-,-,TGTGCCAGCAGCTTTGGAACCGGGACAACAGTGGGGCAGTACTTC,CASSFGTGTTVGQYF
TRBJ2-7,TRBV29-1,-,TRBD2,TGCAGCGTAACTAGCGGGAGTTACGAGCAGTACTTC,CSVTSGSYEQYF
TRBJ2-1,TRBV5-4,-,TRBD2,TGTGCCAGCAGCTTGGGAGGGACTAGCGGGAGAAATGAGCAGTTCTTC,CASSLGGTSGRNEQFF
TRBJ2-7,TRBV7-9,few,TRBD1,TGTGCCAGCAGCCCTAGCGCCGGGACAGGGACCCCGTACGAGCAGTACTTC,CASSPSAGTGTPYEQYF
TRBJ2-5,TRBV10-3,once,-,TGTGCCATCAGCCCGGGACTGGGAAACGTCGAGACCCAGTACTTC,CAISPGLGNVETQYF
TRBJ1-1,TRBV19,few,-,TGTGCCAGTACCAACGATTGGGATACTGAAGCTTTCTTT,CASTNDWDTEAFF
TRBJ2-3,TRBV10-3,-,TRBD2,TGTGCCATCAGCGGGGGCGGACTAGCGGGGCTCACAGATACGCAGTATTTT,CAISGGGLAGLTDTQYF
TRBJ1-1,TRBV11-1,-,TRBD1,TGTGCCAGCAGCTTCTGGGACAGGGCGGACACTGAAGCTTTCTTT,CASSFWDRADTEAFF
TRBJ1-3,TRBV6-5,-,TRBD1,TGTGCCAGCAGTTTGAACAGGGGGCACAACACCATATATTTT,CASSLNRGHNTIYF
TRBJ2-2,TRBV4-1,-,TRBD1,TGCGCCAGCAGCGGGACAGGGATCACCGGGGAGCTGTTTTTT,CASSGTGITGELFF
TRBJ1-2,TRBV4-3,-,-,TGCGCCAGCAGCCAAGATCTCGAGGGTACTAAGGGCTACACCTTC,CASSQDLEGTKGYTF
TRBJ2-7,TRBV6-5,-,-,TGTGCCAGCATGCGGGACTACGAGCAGTACTTC,CASMRDYEQYF
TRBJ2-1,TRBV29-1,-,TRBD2,TGCAGCGTTGGGACTAGCGGCAAGCATGAGCAGTTCTTC,CSVGTSGKHEQFF
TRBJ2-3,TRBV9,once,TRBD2,TGTGCCAGCAGCGAGCGGGTTGCGGGGGCAGATACGCAGTATTTT,CASSERVAGADTQYF
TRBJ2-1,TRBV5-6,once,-,TGTGCCAGCAGCCCGGACTATTCCTACAATGAGCAGTTCTTC,CASSPDYSYNEQFF
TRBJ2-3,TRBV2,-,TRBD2,TGTGCCAGCAGACCCAGGACTAGCGGGGGCGTGGGGCGTGATACGCAGTATTTT,CASRPRTSGGVGRDTQYF
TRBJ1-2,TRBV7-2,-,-,TGTGCCAGCAGCTTAGGCGGGAGGACCTATGGCTACACCTTC,CASSLGGRTYGYTF
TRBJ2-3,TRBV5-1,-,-,TGCGCCAGCAGCGTGACAGGTACTTTTCGAGATACGCAGTATTTT,CASSVTGTFRDTQYF
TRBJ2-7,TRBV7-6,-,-,TGTGCCAGCAGCCTAATACTGGGCGAGCAGTACTTC,CASSLILGEQYF
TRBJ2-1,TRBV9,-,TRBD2,TGTGCCAGCAGCGTAACTAGCGGGGGCGTCAATGAGCAGTTCTTC,CASSVTSGGVNEQFF
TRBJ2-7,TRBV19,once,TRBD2,TGTGCCAGTAGCCCTCTCGCGGGAGGCGACGAGCAGTACTTC,CASSPLAGGDEQYF
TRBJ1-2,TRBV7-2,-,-,TGTGCCAGCAGCTTAGTGACCCGGAACTATGGCTACACCTTC,CASSLVTRNYGYTF
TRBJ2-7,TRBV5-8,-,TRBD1,TGTGCCAGCGGACCGGGACAGGGTTTAAAGCAGTACTTC,CASGPGQGLKQYF
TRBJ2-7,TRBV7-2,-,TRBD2,TGTGCCAGCAGCTTTGGCCTAGCGGGAGGGATCTACGAGCAGTACTTC,CASSFGLAGGIYEQYF
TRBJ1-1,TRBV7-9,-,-,TGTGCCAGCATCTACGAGGAAGGGGCTGAAGCTTTCTTT,CASIYEEGAEAFF
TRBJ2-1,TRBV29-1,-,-,TGCAGCGTTGGGGACCTGGCGGGGGCGAATGAGCAGTTCTTC,CSVGDLAGANEQFF
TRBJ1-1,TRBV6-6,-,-,TGTGCCAGCACCGAAGGGACGGAAGCTTTCTTT,CASTEGTEAFF
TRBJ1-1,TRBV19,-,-,TGTGCCAGTAGAATAACACAGGCGACTTGGACCACTGAAGCTTTCTTT,CASRITQATWTTEAFF